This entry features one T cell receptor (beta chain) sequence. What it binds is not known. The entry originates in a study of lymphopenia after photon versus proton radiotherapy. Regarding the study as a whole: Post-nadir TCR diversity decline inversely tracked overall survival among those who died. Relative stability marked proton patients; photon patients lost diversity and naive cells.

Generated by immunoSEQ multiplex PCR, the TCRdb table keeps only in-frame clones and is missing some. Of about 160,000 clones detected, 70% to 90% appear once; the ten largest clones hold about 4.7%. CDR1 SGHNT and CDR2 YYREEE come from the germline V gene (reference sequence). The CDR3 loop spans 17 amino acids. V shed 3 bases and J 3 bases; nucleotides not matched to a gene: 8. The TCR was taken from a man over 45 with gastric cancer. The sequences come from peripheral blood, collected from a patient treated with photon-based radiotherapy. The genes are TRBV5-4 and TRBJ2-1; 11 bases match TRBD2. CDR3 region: CASSSVASGRYYNEQFF. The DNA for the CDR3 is TGTGCCAGCAGCTCGGTTGCTAGCGGGAGGTACTACAATGAGCAGTTCTTC.